Below are 5 T cell receptor beta chains sequenced from a single sample in a study of T cell changes during pregnancy in multiple sclerosis. The protocol was immunoSEQ multiplex PCR, while the TCRdb copy is restricted to in-frame clones and leaves out a portion. The sample has approximately 38,000 clones, 91% seen once. The sequenced sample was CD8+ T cells from peripheral blood mononuclear cells, obtained in the second trimester of pregnancy. The receptor set was obtained from a female donor with multiple sclerosis, enrolled in a pregnancy study.

The chain carries TRBV5-5 and TRBJ2-5; 7 positions agree with TRBD2. Trimming cost V 4 bases and J 4 bases; bases outside gene matches: 4. The germline V gene has CDR1 SGHKS and CDR2 YYEKEE (reference sequence). This CDR3 region has 13 residues. The chain's CDR3 is CASSPWGGETQYF. DNA of the CDR3: TGTGCCAGCAGCCCGTGGGGGGGAGAGACCCAGTACTTC.

V and J are TRBV9 and TRBJ2-2; D is possibly TRBD2 (6 bases). Per germline, CDR1 SGDLS and CDR2 YYNGEE. This CDR3 has 15 amino acids. V lost 0 bases and J 3 bases, leaving 9 bases between the germline ends. The CDR3 loop reads CASSVGDWDTGELFF. CDR3 in DNA: TGTGCCAGCAGCGTAGGGGACTGGGACACCGGGGAGCTGTTTTTT. The full variable domain, rest sourced from reference TRBV9 and TRBJ2-2, is DSGVTQTPKHLITATGQRVTLRCSPRSGDLSVYWYQQSLDQGLQFLIQYYNGEERAKGNILERFSAQQFPDLHSELNLSSLELGDSALYFCASSVGDWDTGELFFGEGSRLTVL.

The rearrangement joins TRBV4-1 to TRBJ2-1; D possibly corresponds to TRBD2 (5 bases). CDR3 length: 14 residues. The germline V gene encodes CDR1 MGHRA and CDR2 YSYEKL. Trimming removed 4 bases at V and 9 bases at J, with 16 bases between. The DNA of the CDR3 is TGCGCCAGCAGCCCCGAACTAGGAACCCGTGAGCAGTTCTTC. It specifies CASSPELGTREQFF.

This sequence joins TRBV27 and TRBJ1-6, with 8 nucleotides matching TRBD1. The CDR3 totals 14 residues. V gave up 6 bases and J gave up 8 bases; unmatched junction bases: 6. Germline CDR1 is MNHEY and CDR2 is SMNVEV (reference sequence). In DNA, the CDR3 is TGTGCCAGCAGCGGACAGGGTACCGATTCACCCCTCCACTTT. The encoded protein is CASSGQGTDSPLHF.

The rearrangement links TRBV5-4 to TRBJ1-2; perhaps TRBD1 as D (5 bases). The germline gives CDR1 SGHNT, CDR2 YYREEE (reference sequence). This CDR3 spans 15 amino acids. Trimming shortened V by 2 bases and J by 0 bases, and 11 bases separated the two germline ends. The CDR3 spells CASSLLGATNYGYTF. Written as DNA, the CDR3 is TGTGCCAGCAGCTTATTAGGGGCCACTAACTATGGCTACACCTTC.